Listed below are T cell receptor beta chains from one sample, sequenced in a study of blood T cell repertoires in COVID-19. Sequenced by immunoSEQ multiplex PCR; TCRdb stores in-frame clones only, minus some. The sample has about 83,000 clones, roughly 88% seen once. The sequencing sample was made of peripheral blood. The source is a human donor in a cohort sampled during active COVID-19. Each CDR3 is given with its conserved first and last residue. Fields, in order: V gene, J gene, clone size, D gene, CDR3 DNA, CDR3 protein. D genes are given only for firm matches. Size is stated for part of the rows, as once, few or many counts, or as a class when the clone is expanded.

TRBV28	TRBJ1-5	.	.	TGTGCCAGCAGCACAGGGACTCAGCCCCAGCATTTT	CASSTGTQPQHF
TRBV30	TRBJ1-2	.	.	TGTGCCTGGAGTGGGACAGCGCATGGCTACACCTTC	CAWSGTAHGYTF
TRBV5-1	TRBJ1-1	.	TRBD1	TGCGCCAGCAGCAGCCAGGGGGCGCACACTGAAGCTTTCTTT	CASSSQGAHTEAFF
TRBV5-1	TRBJ2-5	.	TRBD2	TGCGCCAGCAGTCTCTTGACTAGCGGGGAAGAGACCCAGTACTTC	CASSLLTSGEETQYF
TRBV5-1	TRBJ2-7	.	.	TGCGCCAGCAGCTTGGCGGGGAATTCCTACGAGCAGTACTTC	CASSLAGNSYEQYF
TRBV10-3	TRBJ2-7	.	.	TGTGCCATCAGTGAGACTCAACTAGACGAGCAGTACTTC	CAISETQLDEQYF
TRBV11-3	TRBJ2-1	.	TRBD2	TGTGCCAGCAGCGCCAGACTAGCGGAGGACAATGAGCAGTTCTTC	CASSARLAEDNEQFF
TRBV4-1	TRBJ1-5	few	.	TGCGCCAGCAGCCAAGGTCTTGTTAGCAATCAGCCCCAGCATTTT	CASSQGLVSNQPQHF
TRBV10-3	TRBJ2-1	.	.	TGTGCCATCAGTCAGTCGGTGGGAGCGAACAATGAGCAGTTCTTC	CAISQSVGANNEQFF
TRBV27	TRBJ2-1	.	.	TGTGCCAGCAGCCGATCCAGGGGCAAGTTCGAGCAGTTCTTC	CASSRSRGKFEQFF
TRBV4-1	TRBJ2-2	.	.	TGCGCCAGCAGCCAAGAATGGGCCCCAACCCTAAGAGACACCGGGGAGCTGTTTTTT	CASSQEWAPTLRDTGELFF
TRBV27	TRBJ1-1	.	.	TGTGCCAGCAGTTTCTACAGGAACACTGAAGCTTTCTTT	CASSFYRNTEAFF
TRBV6-6	TRBJ1-1	.	.	TGTGCCAGCAGTTTTAGTTGGAACACTGAAGCTTTCTTT	CASSFSWNTEAFF
TRBV7-9	TRBJ2-3	.	.	TGTGCCAGCAGAGCCCTACCGGATACGCAGTATTTT	CASRALPDTQYF
TRBV19	TRBJ1-1	.	.	TGTGCCAGTAGTATAACAGCAAACACTGAAGCTTTCTTT	CASSITANTEAFF
TRBV18	TRBJ1-1	.	.	TGTGCCAGTCAGGAAGATCGCACTGAAGCTTTCTTT	CASQEDRTEAFF
TRBV7-9	TRBJ2-2	.	TRBD1	TGTGCCAGCAGAAAAAATCCGGGACAGGGTTTTTCCGGGGAGCTGTTTTTT	CASRKNPGQGFSGELFF
TRBV5-1	TRBJ2-5	.	.	TGCGCCAGCAGCCCGGGGGACTACCAAGAGACCCAGTACTTC	CASSPGDYQETQYF
TRBV6-2/TRBV6-3	TRBJ1-1	.	.	TGTGCCAGCAGTAAAAGTTTGGGACAACGGACTGAAGCTTTCTTT	CASSKSLGQRTEAFF
TRBV7-2	TRBJ2-7	.	TRBD2	TGTGCCAGCAGCTTTGCGGGGGTCTACGAGCAGTACTTC	CASSFAGVYEQYF
TRBV14	TRBJ2-3	.	TRBD2	TGTGCCAGCAGCCCCCCTCCCGGGACTAGCGGGAGGCGCCACACAGATACGCAGTATTTT	CASSPPPGTSGRRHTDTQYF
TRBV4-3	TRBJ1-3	once	.	TGCGCCAGCAGCCAAGAAATTGGGAGCTCTGGAAACACCATATATTTT	CASSQEIGSSGNTIYF
TRBV7-3	TRBJ2-3	few	.	TGTGCCAGCCAACTCCGGGGGGCTCGATCAGATACGCAGTATTTT	CASQLRGARSDTQYF
TRBV27	TRBJ2-4	.	TRBD2	TGTGCCAGCAGTGGACTAGCGGGAGTGGACAAAAACATTCAGTACTTC	CASSGLAGVDKNIQYF
TRBV19	TRBJ2-6	.	.	TGTGCCAGTAGGTTATCGAGCTCTGGGGCCAACGTCCTGACTTTC	CASRLSSSGANVLTF
TRBV18	TRBJ2-5	.	.	TGTGCCAGCTCACCACGGCTACTAGCACCCCAAGAGACCCAGTACTTC	CASSPRLLAPQETQYF
TRBV18	TRBJ1-1	.	TRBD1	TGTGCCAGCTCACCCCGACAGGGAGGAGTGAACACTGAAGCTTTCTTT	CASSPRQGGVNTEAFF
TRBV7-2	TRBJ1-1	.	.	TGTGCCAGCAGGGGGGGGCCTAACACTGAAGCTTTCTTT	CASRGGPNTEAFF
TRBV7-3	TRBJ2-5	.	TRBD2	TGTGCCAGCAGCCCCGATAGCGGGAGGGCGCAAGAGACCCAGTACTTC	CASSPDSGRAQETQYF
TRBV3-1/TRBV3-2	TRBJ2-1	once	.	TGTGCCAGCAGCCAAGAACTGCTCGGGGAGCAGTTCTTC	CASSQELLGEQFF
TRBV30	TRBJ1-1	.	TRBD1	TGTGCCTGGACATCCGGACAGGTCGATTCGGAAGCTTTCTTT	CAWTSGQVDSEAFF
TRBV2	TRBJ2-1	.	.	TGTGCCAGCTGTTCGGACAGTCTAATCAATGAGCAGTTCTTC	CASCSDSLINEQFF
TRBV7-9	TRBJ2-7	.	TRBD1	TGTGCCAGCAGGACAGGGGAGAGCTCCTACGAGCAGTACTTC	CASRTGESSYEQYF
TRBV11-2	TRBJ2-5	.	TRBD2	TGTGCCAGCAGCACGGGGACTAGCGGACAAGAGACCCAGTACTTC	CASSTGTSGQETQYF
TRBV10-3	TRBJ1-3	.	TRBD1	TGTGCCATCAGGGACAGGGGTTTCGGAAACACCATATATTTT	CAIRDRGFGNTIYF
TRBV9	TRBJ2-2	.	TRBD1	TGTGCCAGCAGCCCCCGGACAGGGAAGAACACCGGGGAGCTGTTTTTT	CASSPRTGKNTGELFF
TRBV4-3	TRBJ2-3	.	.	TGCGCCAGCAGCCAAGTTGGGCAGCGGGCAGATACGCAGTATTTT	CASSQVGQRADTQYF
TRBV24-1	TRBJ1-2	.	TRBD1	TGTGCCACCAGTGATAACCCGGGGACAGGGCGCTTC	CATSDNPGTGRF
TRBV18	TRBJ1-5	once	.	TGTGCCAGCTCACCGCAGGGTCTGGGACAGCCCCAGCATTTT	CASSPQGLGQPQHF
TRBV18	TRBJ2-7	.	.	TGTGCCAGCTCCCCTGGGCGAAACTCCTACGAGCAGTACTTC	CASSPGRNSYEQYF
TRBV7-3	TRBJ2-3	.	.	TGTGCCAGCAGCCCGGTTGGGGCCATCACAGATACGCAGTATTTT	CASSPVGAITDTQYF
TRBV29-1	TRBJ1-1	.	.	TGCAGCGTTGAGGAGATGAACACTGAAGCTTTCTTT	CSVEEMNTEAFF
TRBV2	TRBJ2-2	.	TRBD2	TGTGCCAGCAGAAGACTAGCGGGAGCCCCCGGGGAGCTGTTTTTT	CASRRLAGAPGELFF
TRBV6-6	TRBJ1-4	few	TRBD1	TGTGCCAGCAGACCGGGACAGATAAATGAAAAACTGTTTTTT	CASRPGQINEKLFF
TRBV6-2/TRBV6-3	TRBJ1-5	once	.	TGTGCCAGCAGCCAGACAGCTACAGCCCAGCATTTT	CASSQTATAQHF
TRBV5-1	TRBJ2-5	.	.	TGCGCCAGCAGCTTGTTTCAGGGTCAAGAGACCCAGTACTTC	CASSLFQGQETQYF